A selection of T cell receptor beta chains follows, all from one sample in a study of regulatory T cells in long-lasting Graves disease. MiXCR was run by TCRdb on the multiplex PCR reads, yielding one entry per CDR3 protein. This sample has a few hundred thousand distinct CDR3 sequences, with roughly 16% found just once. These data are also associated with another study on T cells in Graves' hyperthyroidism and ophthalmopathy.

Sample: peripheral blood mononuclear cells (PBMCs), taken at new diagnosis, from a patient treated with antithyroid drugs. The receptors shown here come from a woman between 18 and 29 years old with Graves disease. Each CDR3 is given without its conserved first and last residue. The listing skips clone size in some rows; elsewhere it reads once, few, many or a size class.

cdr3_aa,clone_size,v_call
ASSEDLGFYGYT,many,TRBV6-1
ASSTLTGYEQY,many,TRBV6-1
ASSHSVRGTEAF,NA,TRBV14
ASSYSRTGTGEQY,many,TRBV6-5
ASSLRGRGTEAF,NA,TRBV12-3/TRBV12-4
ASSQRTGEGQPQH,many,TRBV2
ASSHLLFDEQY,many,TRBV14
ASSPSRGSSWPQH,many,TRBV3-1
ASLTDFYEQY,NA,TRBV6-1
ASSQVSGDEQY,NA,TRBV4-1
ASSPRDRATNVLT,NA,TRBV7-9
ASSWTGVSTGELF,few,TRBV6-5
ASSLERTASEQY,many,TRBV5-1
ASTIREQMPRTEAF,few,TRBV6-2/TRBV6-3
ATSDSKDISYNEQF,few,TRBV24-1
ASSRNNGGDGYT,NA,TRBV5-6
ASSLRPGSSYNSPLH,many,TRBV27
ASSPPTSGRNTGELF,many,TRBV12-3/TRBV12-4
ASSLGGTGGRELF,few,TRBV7-2
ASSPPQGYGYT,many,TRBV28
ASSRTNGELF,many,TRBV6-1
ASIGYPYEQY,many,TRBV6-1
SARSLAGGHVTQY,many,TRBV20-1